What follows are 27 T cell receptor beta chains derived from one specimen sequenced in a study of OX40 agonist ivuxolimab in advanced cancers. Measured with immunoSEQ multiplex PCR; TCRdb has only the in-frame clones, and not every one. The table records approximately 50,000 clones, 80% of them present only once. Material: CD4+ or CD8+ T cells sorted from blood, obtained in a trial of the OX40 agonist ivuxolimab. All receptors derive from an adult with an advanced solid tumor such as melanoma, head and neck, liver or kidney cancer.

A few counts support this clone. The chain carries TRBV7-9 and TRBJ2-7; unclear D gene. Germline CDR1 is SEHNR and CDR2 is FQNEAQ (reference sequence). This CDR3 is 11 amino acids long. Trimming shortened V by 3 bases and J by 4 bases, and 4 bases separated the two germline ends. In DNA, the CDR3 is TGTGCCAGCAGCTTTCTATACGAGCAGTACTTC. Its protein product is CASSFLYEQYF.

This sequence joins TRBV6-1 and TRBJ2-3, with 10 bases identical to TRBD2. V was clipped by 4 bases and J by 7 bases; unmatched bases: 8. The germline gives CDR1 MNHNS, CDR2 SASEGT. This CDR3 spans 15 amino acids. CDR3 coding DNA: TGTGCCAGCAGTGTCCTCGGGACTAGCGCGAATACGCAGTATTTT. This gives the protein CASSVLGTSANTQYF.

The CDR3 region is CASSYSHTEAFF. The CDR3 DNA reads TGTGCCAGCAGTTACTCCCACACTGAAGCTTTCTTT. This chain connects TRBV6-5 to TRBJ1-1; D gene unclear. The length of the CDR3 is 12 residues. With 0 bases removed from V and 3 bases from J, the gap between germline ends came to 2 bases. Germline values: CDR1 MNHEY, CDR2 SVGAGI.

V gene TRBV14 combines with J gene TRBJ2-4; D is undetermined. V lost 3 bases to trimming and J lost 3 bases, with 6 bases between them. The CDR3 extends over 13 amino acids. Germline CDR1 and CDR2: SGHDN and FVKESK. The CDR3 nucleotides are TGTGCCAGCAGCCATCAGGACAAAAACATTCAGTACTTC. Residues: CASSHQDKNIQYF.

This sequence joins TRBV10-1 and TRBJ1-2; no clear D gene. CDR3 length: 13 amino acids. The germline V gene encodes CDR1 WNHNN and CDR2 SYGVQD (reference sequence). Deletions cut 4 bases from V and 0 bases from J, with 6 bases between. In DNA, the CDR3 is TGCGCCAGCAGTGCGGGTCCTAACTATGGCTACACCTTC. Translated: CASSAGPNYGYTF.

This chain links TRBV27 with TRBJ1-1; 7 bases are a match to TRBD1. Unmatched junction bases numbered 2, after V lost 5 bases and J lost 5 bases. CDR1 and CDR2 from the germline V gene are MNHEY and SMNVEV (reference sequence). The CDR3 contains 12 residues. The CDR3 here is CASSHRGTEAFF. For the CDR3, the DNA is TGTGCCAGCAGTCACAGGGGAACTGAAGCTTTCTTT.

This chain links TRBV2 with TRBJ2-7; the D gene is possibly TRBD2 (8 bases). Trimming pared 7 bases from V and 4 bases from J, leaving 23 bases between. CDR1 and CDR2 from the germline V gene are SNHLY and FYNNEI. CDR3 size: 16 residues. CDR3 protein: CASTRGKRGPEYEQYF. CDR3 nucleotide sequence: TGTGCCAGCACCAGGGGGAAGCGGGGGCCCGAATACGAGCAGTACTTC.

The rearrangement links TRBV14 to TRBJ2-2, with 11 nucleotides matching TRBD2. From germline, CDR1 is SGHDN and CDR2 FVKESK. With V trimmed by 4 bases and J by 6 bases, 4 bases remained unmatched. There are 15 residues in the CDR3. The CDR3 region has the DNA TGTGCCAGCAGCCGGTTAGCGGGAGGGCCCGGGGAGCTGTTTTTT. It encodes CASSRLAGGPGELFF.

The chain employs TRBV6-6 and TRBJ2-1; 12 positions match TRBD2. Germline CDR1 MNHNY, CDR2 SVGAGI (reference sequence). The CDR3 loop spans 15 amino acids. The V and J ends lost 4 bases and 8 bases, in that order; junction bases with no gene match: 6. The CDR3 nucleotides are TGTGCCAGCAGTTTGCCTCTAGCGGGGGGGGATGAGCAGTTCTTC. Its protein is CASSLPLAGGDEQFF.

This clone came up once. Here the CDR3 DNA reads TGTGCCAGCAGTGGGAACAGGGGAGATGAAAAACTGTTTTTT. This translates into CASSGNRGDEKLFF. The chain is built from TRBV2 and TRBJ1-4; 7 nucleotides agree with TRBD1. The CDR3 extends over 14 amino acids. V was pared by 4 bases and J by 6 bases, with 5 bases of the junction left unmatched. Germline V lookup: CDR1 SNHLY, CDR2 FYNNEI.

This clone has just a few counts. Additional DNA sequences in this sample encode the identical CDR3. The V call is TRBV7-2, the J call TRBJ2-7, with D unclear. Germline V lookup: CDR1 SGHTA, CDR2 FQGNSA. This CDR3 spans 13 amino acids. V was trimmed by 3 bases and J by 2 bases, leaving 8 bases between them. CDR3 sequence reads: CASSLARTYEQYF. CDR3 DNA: TGTGCCAGCAGCTTGGCGAGAACCTACGAGCAGTACTTC.

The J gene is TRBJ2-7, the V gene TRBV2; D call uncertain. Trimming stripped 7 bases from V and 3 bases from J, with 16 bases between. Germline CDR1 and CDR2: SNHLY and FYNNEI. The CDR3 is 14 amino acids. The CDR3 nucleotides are TGTGCCAGCAATCCGCCATTTGAGGTCTACGAGCAGTACTTC. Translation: CASNPPFEVYEQYF.

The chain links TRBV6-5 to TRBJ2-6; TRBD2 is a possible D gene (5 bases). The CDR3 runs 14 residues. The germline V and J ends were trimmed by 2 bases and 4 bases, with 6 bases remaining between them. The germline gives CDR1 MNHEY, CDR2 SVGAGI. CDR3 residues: CASSYGSGANVLTF. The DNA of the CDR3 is TGTGCCAGCAGTTACGGGAGCGGGGCCAACGTCCTGACTTTC.

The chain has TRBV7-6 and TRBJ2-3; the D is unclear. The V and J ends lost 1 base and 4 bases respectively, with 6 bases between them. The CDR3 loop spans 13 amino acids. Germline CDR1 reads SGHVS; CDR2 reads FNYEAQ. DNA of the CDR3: TGTGCCAGCAGCTTAGGGTCACCAGATACGCAGTATTTT. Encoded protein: CASSLGSPDTQYF.

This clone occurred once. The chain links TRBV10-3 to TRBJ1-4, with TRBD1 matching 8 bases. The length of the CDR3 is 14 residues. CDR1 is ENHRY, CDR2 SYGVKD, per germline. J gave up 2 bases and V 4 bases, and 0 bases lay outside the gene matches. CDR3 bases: TGTGCCATCAGTGGGACAGGGACTAATGAAAAACTGTTTTTT. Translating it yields CAISGTGTNEKLFF.

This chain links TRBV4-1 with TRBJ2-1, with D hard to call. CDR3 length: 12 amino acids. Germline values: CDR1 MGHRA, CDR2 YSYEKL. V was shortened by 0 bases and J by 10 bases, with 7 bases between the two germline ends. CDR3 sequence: CASSQDRSEQFF. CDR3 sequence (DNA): TGCGCCAGCAGCCAAGATCGCAGCGAGCAGTTCTTC.

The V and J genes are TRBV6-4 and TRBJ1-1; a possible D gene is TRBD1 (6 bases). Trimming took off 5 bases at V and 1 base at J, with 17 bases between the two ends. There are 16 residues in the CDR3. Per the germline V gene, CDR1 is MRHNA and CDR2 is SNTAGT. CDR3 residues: CASSPRGGLANTEAFF. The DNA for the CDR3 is TGTGCCAGCAGTCCTCGGGGGGGGCTCGCGAACACTGAAGCTTTCTTT.

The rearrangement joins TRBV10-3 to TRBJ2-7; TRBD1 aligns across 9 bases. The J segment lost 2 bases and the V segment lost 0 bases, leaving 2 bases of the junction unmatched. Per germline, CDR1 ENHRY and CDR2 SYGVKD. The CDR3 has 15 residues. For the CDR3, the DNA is TGTGCCATCAGTGAGTCGGGGGACAGGGCCTACGAGCAGTACTTC. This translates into CAISESGDRAYEQYF.

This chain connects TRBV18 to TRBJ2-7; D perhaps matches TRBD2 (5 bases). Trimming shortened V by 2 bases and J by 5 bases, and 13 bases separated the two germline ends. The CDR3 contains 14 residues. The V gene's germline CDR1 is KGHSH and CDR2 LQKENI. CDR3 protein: CASSPRMGEDEQYF. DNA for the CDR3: TGTGCCAGCTCACCAAGAATGGGAGAAGACGAGCAGTACTTC.

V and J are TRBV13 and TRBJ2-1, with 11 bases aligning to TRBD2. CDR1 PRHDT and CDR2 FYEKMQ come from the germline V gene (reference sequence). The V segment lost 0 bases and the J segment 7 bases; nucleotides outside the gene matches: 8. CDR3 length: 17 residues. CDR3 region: CASSLGPGTSGENEQFF. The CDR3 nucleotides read TGTGCCAGCAGCTTAGGCCCCGGGACTAGCGGTGAGAATGAGCAGTTCTTC. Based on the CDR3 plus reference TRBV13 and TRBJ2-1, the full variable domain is AAGVIQSPRHLIKEKRETATLKCYPIPRHDTVYWYQQGPGQDPQFLISFYEKMQSDKGSIPDRFSAQQFSDYHSELNMSSLELGDSALYFCASSLGPGTSGENEQFFGPGTRLTVL.

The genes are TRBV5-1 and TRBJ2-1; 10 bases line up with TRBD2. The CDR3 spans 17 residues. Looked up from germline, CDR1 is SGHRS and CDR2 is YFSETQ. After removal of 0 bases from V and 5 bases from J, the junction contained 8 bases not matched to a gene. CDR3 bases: TGCGCCAGCAGCTTGGCCCTCACTAGCGGGGCTCACAATGAGCAGTTCTTC. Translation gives CASSLALTSGAHNEQFF.

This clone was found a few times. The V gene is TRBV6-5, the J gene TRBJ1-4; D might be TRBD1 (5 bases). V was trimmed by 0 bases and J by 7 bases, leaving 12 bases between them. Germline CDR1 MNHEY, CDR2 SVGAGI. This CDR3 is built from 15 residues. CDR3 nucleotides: TGTGCCAGCAGTTACTCGTCCGGGGCGATTGAAAAACTGTTTTTT. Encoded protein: CASSYSSGAIEKLFF.

CDR3 DNA sequence: TGTGCCAGCAGCCTCCGAGGACTAGCGGGCCACGAGCAGTACTTC. Translating gives CASSLRGLAGHEQYF. The chain employs TRBV11-2 and TRBJ2-7, with TRBD2 matching 11 bases. There are 15 residues in the CDR3. Unmatched junction bases numbered 8, after V lost 5 bases and J lost 5 bases. In germline, CDR1 is SGHAT, CDR2 FQNNGV.

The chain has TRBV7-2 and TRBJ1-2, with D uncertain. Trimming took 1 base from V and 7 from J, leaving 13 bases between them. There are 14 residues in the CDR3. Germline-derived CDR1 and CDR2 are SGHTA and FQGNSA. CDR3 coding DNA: TGTGCCAGCAGCTTAGGGCGACGACTGGGTGGCTACACCTTC. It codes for CASSLGRRLGGYTF.

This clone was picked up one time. The CDR3 DNA is TGTGCCAGTAGTATAGGAGGGACTGTGAATGAAAAACTGTTTTTT. This encodes CASSIGGTVNEKLFF. This chain uses TRBV19 with TRBJ1-4; D may be TRBD1 (5 bases). The CDR3 runs to 15 residues. V was shortened by 1 base and J by 5 bases, with 11 bases between the two germline ends. Germline CDR1 reads LNHDA; CDR2 reads SQIVND (reference sequence).

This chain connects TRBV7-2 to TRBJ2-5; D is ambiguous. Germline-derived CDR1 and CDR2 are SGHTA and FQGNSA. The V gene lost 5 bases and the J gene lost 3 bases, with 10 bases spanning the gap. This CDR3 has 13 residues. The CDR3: CASSRSREETQYF. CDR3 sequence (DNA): TGTGCCAGCAGCCGTTCAAGGGAAGAGACCCAGTACTTC.

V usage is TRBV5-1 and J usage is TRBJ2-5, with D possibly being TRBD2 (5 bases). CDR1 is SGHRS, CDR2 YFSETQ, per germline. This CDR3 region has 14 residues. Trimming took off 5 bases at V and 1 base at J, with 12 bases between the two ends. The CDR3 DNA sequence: TGCGCCAGCAGGTCGGACTCATTCCAAGAGACCCAGTACTTC. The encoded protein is CASRSDSFQETQYF.